This T cell receptor beta chain was sequenced in a study of cytomegalovirus exposure and HLA in healthy donors. Donors were drawn from the 120-subject validation cohort, separate from the 666-subject first cohort. Profiled with immunoSEQ multiplex PCR; TCRdb holds only in-frame clones, not every one. The profile shows about 200,000 clones, about nine tenths of them singletons. A note on this clone: Its target is unknown.

Study-wide findings and caveats: The investigators catalogued some 150 TCR beta chains as cytomegalovirus-associated. Subsequent analysis found a tendency for first-cohort TCR clusters to co-occur within the 95 to 150 validation repertoires. Through in vitro validation, three CMV-associated chains were shown to be specific for CMV antigens.

Material for sequencing was PBMCs. The receptor comes from a woman aged 18 to 35 in good health and CMV-seropositive.

CDR3 loop: CASSLGLAGVLSSYNEQFF. CDR3 coding DNA: TGTGCCAGCAGCTTAGGGCTAGCGGGAGTCCTCAGCTCCTACAATGAGCAGTTCTTC. The chain recombines TRBV7-6 with TRBJ2-1; TRBD2 matches 10 bases. The CDR3 is made up of 19 amino acids. CDR1 SGHVS and CDR2 FNYEAQ come from the germline V gene. V lost 1 base to trimming and J lost 0 bases; unmatched junction nucleotides: 9.